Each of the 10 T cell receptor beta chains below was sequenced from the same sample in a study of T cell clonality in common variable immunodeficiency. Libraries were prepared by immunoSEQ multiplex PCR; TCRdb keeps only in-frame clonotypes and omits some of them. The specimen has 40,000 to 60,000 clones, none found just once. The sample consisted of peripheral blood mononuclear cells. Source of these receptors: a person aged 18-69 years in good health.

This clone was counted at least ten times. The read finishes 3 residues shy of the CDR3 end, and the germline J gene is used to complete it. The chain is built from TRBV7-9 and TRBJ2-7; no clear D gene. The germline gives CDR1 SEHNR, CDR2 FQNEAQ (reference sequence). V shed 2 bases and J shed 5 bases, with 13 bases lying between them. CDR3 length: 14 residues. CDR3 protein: CASSLPELINEQYF. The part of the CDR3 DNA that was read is TGTGCCAGCAGCTTACCTGAGCTTATCAACGAG.

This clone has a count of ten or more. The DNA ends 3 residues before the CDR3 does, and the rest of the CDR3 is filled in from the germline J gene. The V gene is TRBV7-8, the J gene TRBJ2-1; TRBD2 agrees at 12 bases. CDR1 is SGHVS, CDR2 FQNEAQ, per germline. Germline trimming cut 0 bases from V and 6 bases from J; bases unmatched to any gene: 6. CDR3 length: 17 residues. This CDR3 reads CASSLAFGTSGLNEQFF. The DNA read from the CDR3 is TGTGCCAGCAGCTTAGCTTTCGGGACTAGCGGGCTCAATGAG.

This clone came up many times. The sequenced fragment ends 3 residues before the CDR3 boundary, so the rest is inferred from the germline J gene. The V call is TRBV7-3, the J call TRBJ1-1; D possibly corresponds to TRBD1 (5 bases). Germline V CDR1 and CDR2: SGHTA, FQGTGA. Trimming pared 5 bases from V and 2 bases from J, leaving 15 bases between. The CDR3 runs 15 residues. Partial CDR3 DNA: TGTGCCAGCAGCCAAGGAGGCAGGGTCAACACTGAA. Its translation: CASSQGGRVNTE. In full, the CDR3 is CASSQGGRVNTEAFF.

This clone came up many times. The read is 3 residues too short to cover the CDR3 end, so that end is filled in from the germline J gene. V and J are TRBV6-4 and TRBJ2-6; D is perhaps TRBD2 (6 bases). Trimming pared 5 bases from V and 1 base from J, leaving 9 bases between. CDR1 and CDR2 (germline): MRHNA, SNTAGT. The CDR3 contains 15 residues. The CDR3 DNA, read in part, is TGTGCCAGCAGTAACGGGGGTTCTGGGGCCAACGTC. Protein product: CASSNGGSGANV. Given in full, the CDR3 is CASSNGGSGANVLTF.

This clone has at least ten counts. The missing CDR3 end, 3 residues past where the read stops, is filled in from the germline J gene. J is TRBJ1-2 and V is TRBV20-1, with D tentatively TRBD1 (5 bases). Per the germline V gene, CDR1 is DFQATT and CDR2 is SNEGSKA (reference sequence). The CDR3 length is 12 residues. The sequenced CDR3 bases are TGCAGTGCTAGAGGGAGGGGCCAAAGC. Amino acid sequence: CSARGRGQS. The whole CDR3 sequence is CSARGRGQSYTF.

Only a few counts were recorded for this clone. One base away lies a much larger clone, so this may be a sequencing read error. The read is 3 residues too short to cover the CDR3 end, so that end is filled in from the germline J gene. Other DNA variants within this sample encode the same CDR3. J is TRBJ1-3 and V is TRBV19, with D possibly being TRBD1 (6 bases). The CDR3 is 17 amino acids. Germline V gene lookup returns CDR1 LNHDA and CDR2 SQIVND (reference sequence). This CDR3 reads CASSIDGLYRAVNTIYF. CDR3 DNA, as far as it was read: TGTGCCAGTAGTATAGACGGTCTCTACAGGGCGGTAAACACA.

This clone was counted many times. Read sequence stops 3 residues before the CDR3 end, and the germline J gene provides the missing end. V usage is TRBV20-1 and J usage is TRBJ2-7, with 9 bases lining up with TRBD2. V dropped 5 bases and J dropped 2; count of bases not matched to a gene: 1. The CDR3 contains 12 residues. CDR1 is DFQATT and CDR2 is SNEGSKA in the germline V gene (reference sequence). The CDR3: CSALAGAYEQYF. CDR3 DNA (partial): TGCAGTGCTTTAGCGGGGGCCTACGAG.

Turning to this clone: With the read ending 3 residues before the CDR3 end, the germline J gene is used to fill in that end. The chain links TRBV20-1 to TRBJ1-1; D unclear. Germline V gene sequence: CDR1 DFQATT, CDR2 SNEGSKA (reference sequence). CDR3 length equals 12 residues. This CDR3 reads CSAPKATHEAFF. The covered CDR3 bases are TGCAGTGCCCCCAAAGCGACTCACGAG.

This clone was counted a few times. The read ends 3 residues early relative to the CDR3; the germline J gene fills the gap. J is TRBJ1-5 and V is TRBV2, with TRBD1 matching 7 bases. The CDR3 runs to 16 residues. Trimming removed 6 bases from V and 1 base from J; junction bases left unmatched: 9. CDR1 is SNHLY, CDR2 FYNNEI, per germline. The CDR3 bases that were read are TGTGCCAGCAGAAAAACCGGGACAGCGAGCAATCAGCCC. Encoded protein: CASRKTGTASNQP. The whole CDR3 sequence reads CASRKTGTASNQPQHF.

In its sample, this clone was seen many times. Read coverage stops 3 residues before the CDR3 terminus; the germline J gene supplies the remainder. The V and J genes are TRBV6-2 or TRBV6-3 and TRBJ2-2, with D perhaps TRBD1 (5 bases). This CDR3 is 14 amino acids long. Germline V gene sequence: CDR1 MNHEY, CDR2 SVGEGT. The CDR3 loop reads CASTPGRYNEKLFF. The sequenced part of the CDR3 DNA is TGTGCCAGCACCCCAGGGCGGTATAATGAAAAG.